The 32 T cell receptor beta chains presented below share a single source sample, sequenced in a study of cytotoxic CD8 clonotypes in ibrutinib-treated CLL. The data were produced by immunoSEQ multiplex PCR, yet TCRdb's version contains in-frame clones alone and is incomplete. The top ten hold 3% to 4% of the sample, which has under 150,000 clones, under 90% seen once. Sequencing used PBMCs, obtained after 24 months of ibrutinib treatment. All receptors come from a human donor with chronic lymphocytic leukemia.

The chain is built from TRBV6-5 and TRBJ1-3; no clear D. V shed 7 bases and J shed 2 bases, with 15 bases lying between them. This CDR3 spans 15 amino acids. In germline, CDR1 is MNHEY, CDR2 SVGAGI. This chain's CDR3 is CASIGGFWAGNTIYF. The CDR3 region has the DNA TGTGCCAGCATCGGCGGGTTCTGGGCTGGAAACACCATATATTTT.

The CDR3 is CASSLARGTGDSQPQHF. CDR3 DNA sequence: TGTGCCAGCAGCTTAGCGCGAGGGACAGGGGATTCCCAGCCCCAGCATTTT. V and J are TRBV7-9 and TRBJ1-5; 10 nucleotides line up with TRBD1. The CDR3 runs to 17 residues. V shed 0 bases, J shed 7 bases, and the junction held 9 bases outside the gene matches. Germline loops: CDR1 SEHNR, CDR2 FQNEAQ (reference sequence).

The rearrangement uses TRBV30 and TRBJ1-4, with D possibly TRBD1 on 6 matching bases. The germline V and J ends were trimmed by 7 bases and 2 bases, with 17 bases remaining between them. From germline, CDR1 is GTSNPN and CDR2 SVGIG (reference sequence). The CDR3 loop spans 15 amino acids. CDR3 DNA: TGTGCCTCGGATCCAAGGGGGGGGACTAATGAAAAACTGTTTTTT. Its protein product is CASDPRGGTNEKLFF.

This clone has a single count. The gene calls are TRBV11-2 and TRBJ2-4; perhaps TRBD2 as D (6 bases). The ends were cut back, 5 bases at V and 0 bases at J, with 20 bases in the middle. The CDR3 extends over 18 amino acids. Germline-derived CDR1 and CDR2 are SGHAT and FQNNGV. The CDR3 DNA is TGTGCCAGCAGCCGCGGGACGTTTTGGGAGCTAGCCAAAAACATTCAGTACTTC. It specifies CASSRGTFWELAKNIQYF.

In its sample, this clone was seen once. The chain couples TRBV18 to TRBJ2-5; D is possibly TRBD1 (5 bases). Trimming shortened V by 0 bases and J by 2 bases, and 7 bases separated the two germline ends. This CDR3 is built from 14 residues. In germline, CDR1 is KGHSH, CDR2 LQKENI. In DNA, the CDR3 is TGTGCCAGCTCACCACCGACAGTACAAGAGACCCAGTACTTC. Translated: CASSPPTVQETQYF.

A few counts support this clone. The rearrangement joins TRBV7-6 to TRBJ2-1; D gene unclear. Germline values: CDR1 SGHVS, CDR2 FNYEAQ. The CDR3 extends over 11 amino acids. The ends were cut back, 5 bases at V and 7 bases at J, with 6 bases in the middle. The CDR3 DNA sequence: TGTGCCAGCAGCCAAGGGAATGAGCAGTTCTTC. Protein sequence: CASSQGNEQFF. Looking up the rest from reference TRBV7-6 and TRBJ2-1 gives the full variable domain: GAGVSQSPRYKVTKRGQDVALRCDPISGHVSLYWYRQALGQGPEFLTYFNYEAQQDKSGLPNDRFSAERPEGSISTLTIQRTEQRDSAMYRCASSQGNEQFFGPGTRLTVL.

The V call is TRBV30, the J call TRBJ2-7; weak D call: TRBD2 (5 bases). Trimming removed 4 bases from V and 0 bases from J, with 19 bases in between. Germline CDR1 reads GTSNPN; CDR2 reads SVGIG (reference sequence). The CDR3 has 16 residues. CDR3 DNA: TGTGCCTGGACCCGAGGGAGCCCAGCTCCCTCCTACGAGCAGTACTTC. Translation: CAWTRGSPAPSYEQYF.

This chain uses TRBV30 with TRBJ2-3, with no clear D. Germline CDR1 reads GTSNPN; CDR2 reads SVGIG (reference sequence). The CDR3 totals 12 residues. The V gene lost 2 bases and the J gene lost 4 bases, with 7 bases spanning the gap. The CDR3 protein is CAWSRYPDTQYF. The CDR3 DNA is TGTGCCTGGAGTCGATACCCAGATACGCAGTATTTT.

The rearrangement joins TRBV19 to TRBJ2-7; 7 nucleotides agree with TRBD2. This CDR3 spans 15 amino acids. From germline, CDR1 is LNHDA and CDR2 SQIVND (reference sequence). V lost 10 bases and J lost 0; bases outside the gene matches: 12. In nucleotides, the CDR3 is TGTGCCACCAAGCCCGCGGGGGATCTCTCCTACGAGCAGTACTTC. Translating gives CATKPAGDLSYEQYF.

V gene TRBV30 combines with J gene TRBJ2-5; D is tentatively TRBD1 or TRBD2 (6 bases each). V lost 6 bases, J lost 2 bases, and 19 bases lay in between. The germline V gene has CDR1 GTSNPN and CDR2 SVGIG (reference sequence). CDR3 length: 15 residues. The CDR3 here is CACALSRGLQETQYF. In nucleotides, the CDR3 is TGTGCCTGCGCCTTGAGCAGGGGACTTCAAGAGACCCAGTACTTC.

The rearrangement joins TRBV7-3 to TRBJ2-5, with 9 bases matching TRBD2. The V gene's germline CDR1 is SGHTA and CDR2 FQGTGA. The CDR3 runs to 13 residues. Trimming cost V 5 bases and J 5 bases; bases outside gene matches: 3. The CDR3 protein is CASSQGTSETQYF. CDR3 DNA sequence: TGTGCCAGCAGCCAAGGGACTAGCGAGACCCAGTACTTC.

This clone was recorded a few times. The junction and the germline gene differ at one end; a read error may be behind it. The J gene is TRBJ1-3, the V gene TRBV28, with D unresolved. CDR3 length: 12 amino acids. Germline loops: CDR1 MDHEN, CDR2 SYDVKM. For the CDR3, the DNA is TGTGCCAGCCGTTTGGGGGGAAACACCATATATTTT. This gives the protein CASRLGGNTIYF.

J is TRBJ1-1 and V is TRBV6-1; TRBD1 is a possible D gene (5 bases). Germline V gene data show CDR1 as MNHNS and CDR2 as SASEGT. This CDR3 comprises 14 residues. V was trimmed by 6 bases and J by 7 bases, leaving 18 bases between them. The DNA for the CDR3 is TGTGCCAGCAGACATAATACGGACGGACATGAAGCTTTCTTT. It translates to CASRHNTDGHEAFF.

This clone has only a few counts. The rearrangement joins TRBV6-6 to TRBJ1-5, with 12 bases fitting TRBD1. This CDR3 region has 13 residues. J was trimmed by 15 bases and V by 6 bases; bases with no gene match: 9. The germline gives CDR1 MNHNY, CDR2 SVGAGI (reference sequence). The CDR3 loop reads CASRAGTGGSGHF. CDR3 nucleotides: TGTGCCAGCAGAGCCGGGACAGGGGGCTCGGGGCATTTT.

The CDR3 DNA sequence: TGTGCCAGCAGCGCATCTAGCGGGGGTTACAATGAGCAGTTCTTC. Its translation: CASSASSGGYNEQFF. The rearrangement links TRBV5-5 to TRBJ2-1; TRBD2 matches 10 bases. V gave up 4 bases and J gave up 4 bases; unmatched junction bases: 5. Germline CDR1 reads SGHKS; CDR2 reads YYEKEE (reference sequence). The length of the CDR3 is 15 residues.

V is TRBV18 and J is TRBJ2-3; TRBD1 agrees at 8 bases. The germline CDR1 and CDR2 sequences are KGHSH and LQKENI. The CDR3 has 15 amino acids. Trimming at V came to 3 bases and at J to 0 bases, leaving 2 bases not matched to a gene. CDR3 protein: CASSPRQGSTDTQYF. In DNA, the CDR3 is TGTGCCAGCTCACCCCGACAGGGGAGCACAGATACGCAGTATTTT.

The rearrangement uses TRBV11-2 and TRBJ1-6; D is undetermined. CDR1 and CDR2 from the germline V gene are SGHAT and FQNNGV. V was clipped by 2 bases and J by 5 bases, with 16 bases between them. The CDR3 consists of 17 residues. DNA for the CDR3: TGTGCCAGCAGCTTAAGGTCGACACGGCGGGATAATTCACCCCTCCACTTT. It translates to CASSLRSTRRDNSPLHF.

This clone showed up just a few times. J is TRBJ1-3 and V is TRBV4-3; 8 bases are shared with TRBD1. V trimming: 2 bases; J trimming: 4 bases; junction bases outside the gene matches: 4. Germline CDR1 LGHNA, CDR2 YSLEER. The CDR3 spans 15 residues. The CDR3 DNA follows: TGCGCCAGCAGCCAAAGCAGGACAGGGGGAAACACCATATATTTT. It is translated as CASSQSRTGGNTIYF.

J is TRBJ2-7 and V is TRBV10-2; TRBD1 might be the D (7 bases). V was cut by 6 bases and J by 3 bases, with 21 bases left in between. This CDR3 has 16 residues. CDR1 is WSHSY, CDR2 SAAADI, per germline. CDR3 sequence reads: CASSITGGQNIYEQYF. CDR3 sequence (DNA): TGCGCCAGCAGCATCACCGGGGGACAGAACATCTACGAGCAGTACTTC.

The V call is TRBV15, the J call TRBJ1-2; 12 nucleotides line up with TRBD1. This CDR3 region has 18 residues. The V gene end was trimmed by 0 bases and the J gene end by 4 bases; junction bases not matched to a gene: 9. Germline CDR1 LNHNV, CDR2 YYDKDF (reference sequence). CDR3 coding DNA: TGTGCCACCAGCAGAGATACCAGGGACAGGGGGCGAGGCTATGGCTACACCTTC. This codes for CATSRDTRDRGRGYGYTF.

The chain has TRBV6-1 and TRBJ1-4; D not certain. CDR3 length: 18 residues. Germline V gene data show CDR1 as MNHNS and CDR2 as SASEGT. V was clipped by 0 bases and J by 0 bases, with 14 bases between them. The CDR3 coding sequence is TGTGCCAGCAGTGAAGCGAAGGGCAGTTTTGCAACTAATGAAAAACTGTTTTTT. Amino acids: CASSEAKGSFATNEKLFF.

The CDR3 nucleotides are TGTGCCAGCTCACCGGGACAGGCTGAAGCTTTCTTT. Amino acids: CASSPGQAEAFF. The rearrangement joins TRBV18 to TRBJ1-1, with 8 positions matching TRBD1. V gave up 3 bases and J gave up 6 bases; unmatched junction bases: 0. Germline CDR1 KGHSH, CDR2 LQKENI. The CDR3 is 12 residues long.

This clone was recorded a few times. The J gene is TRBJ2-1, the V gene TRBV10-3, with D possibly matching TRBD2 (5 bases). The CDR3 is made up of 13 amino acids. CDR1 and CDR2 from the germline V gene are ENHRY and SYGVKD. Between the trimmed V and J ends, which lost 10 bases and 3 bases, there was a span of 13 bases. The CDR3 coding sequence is TGTGCCACCGCCTGGGGAGTCTACAATGAGCAGTTCTTC. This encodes CATAWGVYNEQFF.

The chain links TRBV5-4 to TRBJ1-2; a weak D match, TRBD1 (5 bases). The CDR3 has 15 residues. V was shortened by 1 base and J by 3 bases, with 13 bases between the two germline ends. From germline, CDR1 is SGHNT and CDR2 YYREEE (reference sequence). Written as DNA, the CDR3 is TGTGCCAGCAGCTTGAATCGGGGGACGTACTATGGCTACACCTTC. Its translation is CASSLNRGTYYGYTF. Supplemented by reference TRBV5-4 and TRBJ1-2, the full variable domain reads ETGVTQSPTHLIKTRGQQVTLRCSSQSGHNTVSWYQQALGQGPQFIFQYYREEENGRGNFPPRFSGLQFPNYSSELNVNALELDDSALYLCASSLNRGTYYGYTFGSGTRLTVV.

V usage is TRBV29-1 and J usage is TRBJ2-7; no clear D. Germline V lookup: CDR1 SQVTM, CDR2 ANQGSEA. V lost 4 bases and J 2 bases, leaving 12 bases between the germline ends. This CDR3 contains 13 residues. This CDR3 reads CSVGGEKAYEQYF. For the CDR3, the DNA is TGCAGCGTTGGAGGCGAGAAAGCCTACGAGCAGTACTTC.

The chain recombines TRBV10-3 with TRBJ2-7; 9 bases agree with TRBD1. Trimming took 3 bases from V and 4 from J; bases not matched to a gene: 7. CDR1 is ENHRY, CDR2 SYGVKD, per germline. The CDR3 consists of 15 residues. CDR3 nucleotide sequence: TGTGCCATCAGTGATCCCACAGGGGGCGTTTACGAGCAGTACTTC. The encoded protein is CAISDPTGGVYEQYF.

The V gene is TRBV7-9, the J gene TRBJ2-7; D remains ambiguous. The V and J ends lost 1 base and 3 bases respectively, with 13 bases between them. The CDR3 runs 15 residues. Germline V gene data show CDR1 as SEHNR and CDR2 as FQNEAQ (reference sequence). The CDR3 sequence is CASSLGSNPNYEQYF. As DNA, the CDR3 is TGTGCCAGCAGCTTAGGATCGAACCCAAACTACGAGCAGTACTTC. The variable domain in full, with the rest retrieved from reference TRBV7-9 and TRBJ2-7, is DTGVSQNPRHKITKRGQNVTFRCDPISEHNRLYWYRQTLGQGPEFLTYFQNEAQLEKSRLLSDRFSAERPKGSFSTLEIQRTEQGDSAMYLCASSLGSNPNYEQYFGPGTRLTVT.

In nucleotides, the CDR3 is TGTGCCAGCAGTGAGTCGGGGCGGGATCAGCCCCAGCATTTT. Protein: CASSESGRDQPQHF. The chain recombines TRBV2 with TRBJ1-5; D is possibly TRBD1 (5 bases). V was trimmed by 3 bases and J by 5 bases, leaving 11 bases between them. This CDR3 spans 14 amino acids. In germline, CDR1 is SNHLY, CDR2 FYNNEI.

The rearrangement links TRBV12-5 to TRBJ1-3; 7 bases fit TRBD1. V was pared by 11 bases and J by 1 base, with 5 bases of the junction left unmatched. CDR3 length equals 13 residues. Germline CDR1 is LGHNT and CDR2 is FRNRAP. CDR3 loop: CAFDRVSGNTIYF. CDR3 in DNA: TGTGCTTTCGACAGGGTTTCTGGAAACACCATATATTTT.

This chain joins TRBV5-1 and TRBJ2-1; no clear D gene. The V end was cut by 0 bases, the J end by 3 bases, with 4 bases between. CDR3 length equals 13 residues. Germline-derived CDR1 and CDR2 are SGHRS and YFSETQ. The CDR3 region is CASSLDNYNEQFF. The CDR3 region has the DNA TGCGCCAGCAGCTTGGACAACTACAATGAGCAGTTCTTC. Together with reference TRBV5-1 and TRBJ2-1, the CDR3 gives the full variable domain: KAGVTQTPRYLIKTRGQQVTLSCSPISGHRSVSWYQQTPGQGLQFLFEYFSETQRNKGNFPGRFSGRQFSNSRSEMNVSTLELGDSALYLCASSLDNYNEQFFGPGTRLTVL.

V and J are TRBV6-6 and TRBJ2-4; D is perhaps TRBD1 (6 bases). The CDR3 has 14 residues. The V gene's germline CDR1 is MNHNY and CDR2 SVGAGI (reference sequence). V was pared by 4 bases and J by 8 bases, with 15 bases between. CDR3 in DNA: TGTGCCAGCAGTTCTTTGGGGGCTGCGGACATTCAGTACTTC. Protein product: CASSSLGAADIQYF.

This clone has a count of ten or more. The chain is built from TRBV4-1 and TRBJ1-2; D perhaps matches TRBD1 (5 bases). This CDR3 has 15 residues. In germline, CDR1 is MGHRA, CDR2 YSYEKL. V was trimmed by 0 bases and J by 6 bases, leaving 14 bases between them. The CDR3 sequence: CASSQEPRGADGYTF. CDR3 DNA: TGCGCCAGCAGCCAAGAGCCACGAGGGGCGGATGGCTACACCTTC.